These T cell receptor beta chains were read from a single sample in a study of blood T cell repertoires in COVID-19. Data came from immunoSEQ multiplex PCR; TCRdb stores just in-frame clones and leaves some out. This sample has about 200,000 clones, with 80% to 90% found just once. Sequencing used peripheral blood. The receptors shown here come from a human donor in a cohort sampled during active COVID-19. The CDR3 runs from the conserved cysteine through the conserved F or W. The D gene is left open where the match is weak. Clone size is shown for a subset of rows, as once, few, many or a class of expanded clone.

d_gene: .
j_gene: TRBJ2-7
abundance: .
v_gene: TRBV7-2
CDR3aa: CASSLAGSGTYEQYF
CDR3nt: TGTGCCAGCAGCTTAGCGGGTAGCGGAACCTACGAGCAGTACTTC

d_gene: .
j_gene: TRBJ2-3
abundance: .
v_gene: TRBV5-1
CDR3aa: CASSLSSGVRTRTDTQYF
CDR3nt: TGCGCCAGCAGCTTGTCTTCGGGGGTTCGTACTCGCACAGATACGCAGTATTTT

d_gene: .
j_gene: TRBJ2-5
abundance: once
v_gene: TRBV6-5
CDR3aa: CASTRDRVETQYF
CDR3nt: TGTGCCAGCACTAGAGACAGAGTAGAGACCCAGTACTTC

d_gene: .
j_gene: TRBJ2-4
abundance: .
v_gene: TRBV7-8
CDR3aa: CASSLAGRGNIQYF
CDR3nt: TGTGCCAGCAGCTTAGCGGGGAGGGGGAACATTCAGTACTTC

d_gene: .
j_gene: TRBJ1-6
abundance: .
v_gene: TRBV6-5
CDR3aa: CASKEGGRYNSPLHF
CDR3nt: TGTGCCAGCAAAGAAGGGGGAAGGTATAATTCACCCCTCCACTTT

d_gene: TRBD1
j_gene: TRBJ1-5
abundance: .
v_gene: TRBV2
CDR3aa: CASNGDETGSNNQPQHF
CDR3nt: TGTGCCAGCAACGGGGATGAGACAGGGAGTAACAATCAGCCCCAGCATTTT

d_gene: TRBD1
j_gene: TRBJ1-6
abundance: .
v_gene: TRBV5-1
CDR3aa: CASSTAGGFSYNSPLHF
CDR3nt: TGCGCCAGCAGCACCGCAGGGGGCTTCTCCTATAATTCACCCCTCCACTTT

d_gene: .
j_gene: TRBJ2-7
abundance: .
v_gene: TRBV5-8
CDR3aa: CASSGGASYYEQYF
CDR3nt: TGTGCCAGCAGCGGGGGCGCTAGCTACTACGAGCAGTACTTC

d_gene: TRBD2
j_gene: TRBJ2-7
abundance: .
v_gene: TRBV7-7
CDR3aa: CASSALAGAEQYF
CDR3nt: TGTGCCAGCAGCGCATTAGCGGGAGCGGAGCAGTACTTC

d_gene: TRBD1
j_gene: TRBJ1-5
abundance: .
v_gene: TRBV6-1
CDR3aa: CASSKGTGTGGNQPQHF
CDR3nt: TGTGCCAGCAGTAAAGGGACGGGGACAGGGGGCAATCAGCCCCAGCATTTT

d_gene: TRBD1
j_gene: TRBJ1-5
abundance: .
v_gene: TRBV2
CDR3aa: CASKYVQGTGPQHF
CDR3nt: TGTGCCAGCAAATACGTACAGGGGACGGGGCCCCAGCATTTT

d_gene: .
j_gene: TRBJ1-2
abundance: .
v_gene: TRBV2
CDR3aa: CASSDRGLYGYTF
CDR3nt: TGTGCCAGCAGTGACAGGGGTTTGTATGGCTACACCTTC

d_gene: TRBD2
j_gene: TRBJ2-1
abundance: .
v_gene: TRBV28
CDR3aa: CASSSASGLNEQFF
CDR3nt: TGTGCCAGCAGTTCGGCTAGCGGATTAAATGAGCAGTTCTTC

d_gene: .
j_gene: TRBJ2-3
abundance: .
v_gene: TRBV5-4
CDR3aa: CASSSGDTQYF
CDR3nt: TGTGCCAGCAGCTCGGGAGATACGCAGTATTTT

d_gene: .
j_gene: TRBJ2-7
abundance: .
v_gene: TRBV15
CDR3aa: CATSSRGSGDEQYF
CDR3nt: TGTGCCACCAGCAGTCGAGGGTCCGGGGACGAGCAGTACTTC

d_gene: TRBD1
j_gene: TRBJ1-2
abundance: few
v_gene: TRBV2
CDR3aa: CASGTGDTYGYTF
CDR3nt: TGTGCCAGCGGGACAGGGGATACCTATGGCTACACCTTC

d_gene: TRBD2
j_gene: TRBJ2-3
abundance: few
v_gene: TRBV6-1
CDR3aa: CASSDRLAGVMTSTDTQYF
CDR3nt: TGTGCCAGCAGTGATCGGCTAGCGGGAGTTATGACTAGCACAGATACGCAGTATTTT

d_gene: .
j_gene: TRBJ2-7
abundance: .
v_gene: TRBV12-3/TRBV12-4
CDR3aa: CASSFMGGEQYF
CDR3nt: TGTGCCAGCAGTTTTATGGGAGGCGAGCAGTACTTC

d_gene: TRBD1
j_gene: TRBJ2-5
abundance: .
v_gene: TRBV2
CDR3aa: CASMDGTDQETQYF
CDR3nt: TGTGCCAGCATGGATGGGACAGATCAAGAGACCCAGTACTTC

d_gene: .
j_gene: TRBJ2-7
abundance: once
v_gene: TRBV21-1
CDR3aa: CASGIDEQYF
CDR3nt: TGTGCCAGCGGTATAGACGAGCAGTACTTC

d_gene: .
j_gene: TRBJ1-5
abundance: once
v_gene: TRBV5-5
CDR3aa: CASSVSLGNQPQHF
CDR3nt: TGTGCCAGCAGCGTGTCACTGGGCAATCAGCCCCAGCATTTT

d_gene: TRBD2
j_gene: TRBJ2-3
abundance: .
v_gene: TRBV7-8
CDR3aa: CASSPTSGDADTQYF
CDR3nt: TGTGCCAGCAGCCCCACTAGCGGGGACGCAGATACGCAGTATTTT

d_gene: .
j_gene: TRBJ1-4
abundance: .
v_gene: TRBV18
CDR3aa: CASSPPGSNEKLFF
CDR3nt: TGTGCCAGCTCACCACCGGGGAGTAATGAAAAACTGTTTTTT

d_gene: .
j_gene: TRBJ2-1
abundance: .
v_gene: TRBV29-1
CDR3aa: CSVLKGYSYNEQFF
CDR3nt: TGCAGCGTTCTTAAGGGGTACTCCTACAATGAGCAGTTCTTC

d_gene: .
j_gene: TRBJ2-5
abundance: .
v_gene: TRBV9
CDR3aa: CASSVAGYETQYF
CDR3nt: TGTGCCAGCAGCGTAGCGGGTTATGAGACCCAGTACTTC